The clone carrying this T cell receptor beta chain has only a few counts. The antigen remains undetermined. The data derive from a study of early T cells in non-severe SARS-CoV-2 infection. Across the study: Sequencing input comprised bulk RNA from unsorted whole blood; chain pairing was not available.

CDR1 is SGDLS and CDR2 is YYNGEE in the germline V gene. Trimming removed 4 bases from V and 3 bases from J, with 11 bases in between. CDR3 length: 13 residues. Unique molecular identifiers (one per individual cDNA molecule) were attached. TCRdb reprocessed the 5' RACE reads via MiXCR and lists one record per CDR3 protein. The data contain approximately 26,000 distinct CDR3 sequences, around 4.2% of them singletons. Study results and caveats: The matching step, a VDJdb search, favored anti-spike CD8 responses and missed private and CD4 specificities.

The source of this sequence is an adult who was a healthcare worker with PCR-confirmed SARS-CoV-2 infection or an uninfected control (not recorded which). The rearrangement joins TRBV9 to TRBJ2-7; no clear D. The sample comprised whole blood. The CDR3 here is CASSFGPHYEQYF. For the CDR3, the DNA is TGTGCCAGCAGCTTTGGTCCTCACTACGAGCAGTACTTC.